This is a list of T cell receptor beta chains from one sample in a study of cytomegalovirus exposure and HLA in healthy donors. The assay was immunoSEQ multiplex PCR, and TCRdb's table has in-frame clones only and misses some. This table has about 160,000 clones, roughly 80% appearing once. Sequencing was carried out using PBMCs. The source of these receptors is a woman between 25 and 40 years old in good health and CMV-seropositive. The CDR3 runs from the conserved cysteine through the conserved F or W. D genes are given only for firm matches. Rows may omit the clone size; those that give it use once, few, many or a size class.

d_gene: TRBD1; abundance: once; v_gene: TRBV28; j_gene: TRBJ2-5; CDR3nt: TGTGCCAGCAGTTTGCAGGGGGCGGCAGAGACCCAGTACTTC; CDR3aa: CASSLQGAAETQYF
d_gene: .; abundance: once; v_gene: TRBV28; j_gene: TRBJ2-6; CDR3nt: TGTGCCAGCAGTTCGGCTAGCGCTGGGGCCAACGTCCTGACTTTC; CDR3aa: CASSSASAGANVLTF
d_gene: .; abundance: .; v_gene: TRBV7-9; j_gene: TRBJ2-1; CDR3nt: TGTGCCAGCAGCTCTCACTATTTGGGGCGGAATGAGCAGTTCTTC; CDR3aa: CASSSHYLGRNEQFF
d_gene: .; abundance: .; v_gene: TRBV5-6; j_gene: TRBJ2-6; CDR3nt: TGTGCCAGCAGCTTGGGGCTGTCTGGGGCCAACGTCCTGACTTTC; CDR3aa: CASSLGLSGANVLTF
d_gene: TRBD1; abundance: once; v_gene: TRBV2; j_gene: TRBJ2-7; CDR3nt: TGTGCCAGCAGTTCGGGACAGGGGGCTTACGAGCAGTACTTC; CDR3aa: CASSSGQGAYEQYF
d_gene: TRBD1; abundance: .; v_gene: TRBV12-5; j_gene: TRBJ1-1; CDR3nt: TGTGCTAGTGGTTTGACAGGGGGCACTGAAGCTTTCTTT; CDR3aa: CASGLTGGTEAFF
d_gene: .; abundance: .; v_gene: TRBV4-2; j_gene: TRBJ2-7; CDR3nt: TGTGCCAGCGCCGCAAGTGCCGGGAACTCCTACGAGCAGTACTTC; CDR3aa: CASAASAGNSYEQYF
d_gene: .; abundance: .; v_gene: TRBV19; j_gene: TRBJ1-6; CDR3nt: TGTGCCAGTAGTACCCCCTTGCGGCGTGGCATTTCACCCCTCCACTTT; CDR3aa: CASSTPLRRGISPLHF
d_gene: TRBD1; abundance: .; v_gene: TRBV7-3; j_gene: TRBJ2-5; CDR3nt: TGTGCCAGCAGCTCCGGACAGGGGGAGACCCAGTACTTC; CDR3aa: CASSSGQGETQYF
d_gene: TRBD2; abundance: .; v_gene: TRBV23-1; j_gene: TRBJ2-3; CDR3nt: TGCGCCACCGCACCCGGGACTAGCGGGGGGGTTAAAGATACGCAGTATTTT; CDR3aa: CATAPGTSGGVKDTQYF
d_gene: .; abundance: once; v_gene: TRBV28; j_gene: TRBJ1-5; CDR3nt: TGTGCCAGCACCCTTCCCAACCTGGGGGCAAGGCAGCCCCAGCATTTT; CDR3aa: CASTLPNLGARQPQHF
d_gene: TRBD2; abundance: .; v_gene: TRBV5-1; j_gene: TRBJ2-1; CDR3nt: TGCGCCAGCAGCTCTTCCGGGACTAGCTATATTGAGCAGTTCTTC; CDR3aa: CASSSSGTSYIEQFF
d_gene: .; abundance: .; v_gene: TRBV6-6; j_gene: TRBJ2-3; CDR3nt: TGTGCCAGCAGTTCGGCAGATACGCAGTATTTT; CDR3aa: CASSSADTQYF
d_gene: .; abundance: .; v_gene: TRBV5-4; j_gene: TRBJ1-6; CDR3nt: TGTGCCAGCAGCTTGGACAAGGGGGCCTATAATTCACCCCTCCACTTT; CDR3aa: CASSLDKGAYNSPLHF
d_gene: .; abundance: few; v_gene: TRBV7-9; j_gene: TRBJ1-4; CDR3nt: TGTTCCAGCTGGACTGCCGCAAATGAAAAACTGTTTTTT; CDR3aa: CSSWTAANEKLFF
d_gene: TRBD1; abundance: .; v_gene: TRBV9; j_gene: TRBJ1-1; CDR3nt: TGTGCCAGCAGCACCGCGGGACAGCTGGGGACTGAAGCTTTCTTT; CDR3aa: CASSTAGQLGTEAFF
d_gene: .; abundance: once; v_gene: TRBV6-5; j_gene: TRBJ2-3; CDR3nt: TGTGCCAGCAGTTACTCGGTCGTGGGGGAGGCAGATACGCAGTATTTT; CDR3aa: CASSYSVVGEADTQYF
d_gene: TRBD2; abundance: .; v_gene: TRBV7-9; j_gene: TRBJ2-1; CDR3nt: TGTGCCAGCAGCGCGCAGCGGGGGTCCTACAATGAGCAGTTCTTC; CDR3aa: CASSAQRGSYNEQFF
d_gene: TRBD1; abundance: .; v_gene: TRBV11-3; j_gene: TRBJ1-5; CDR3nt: TGTGCCAGCAGCCCCGGATGGGACAGGCCTCCCAATCAGCCCCAGCATTTT; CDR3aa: CASSPGWDRPPNQPQHF
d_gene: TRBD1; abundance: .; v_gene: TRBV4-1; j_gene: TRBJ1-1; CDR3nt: TGCGCCAGCAGCCAGAAGGGGGCGGACACTGAAGCTTTCTTT; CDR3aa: CASSQKGADTEAFF
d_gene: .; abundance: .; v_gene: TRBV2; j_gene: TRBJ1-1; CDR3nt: TGTGCCAGCAGTGGGGAGTTGGGGAACACTGAAGCTTTCTTT; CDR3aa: CASSGELGNTEAFF
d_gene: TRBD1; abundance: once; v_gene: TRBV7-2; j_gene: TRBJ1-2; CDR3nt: TGTGCCAGCAGCTTGGGGGGACAGGGAGGGTTGGGCTACACCTTC; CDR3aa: CASSLGGQGGLGYTF
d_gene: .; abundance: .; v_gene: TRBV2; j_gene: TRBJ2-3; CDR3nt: TGTGCCAGCAGTGGTCTGGGGCGAAGCACAGATACGCAGTATTTT; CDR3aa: CASSGLGRSTDTQYF
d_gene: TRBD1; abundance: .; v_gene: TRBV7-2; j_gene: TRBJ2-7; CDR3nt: TGTGCCAGCAGCCGGGACAGGGACTACGAGCAGTACTTC; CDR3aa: CASSRDRDYEQYF
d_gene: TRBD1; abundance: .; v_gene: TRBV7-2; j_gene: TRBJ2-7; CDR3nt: TGTGCCAGCAGCTGGGACAGGGGGCTCTTCTTCGAGCAGTACTTC; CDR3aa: CASSWDRGLFFEQYF
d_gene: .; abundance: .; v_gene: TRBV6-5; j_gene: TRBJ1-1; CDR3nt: TGTGCCAGCAGTTACCTCACCCGGGGGGATAACACTGAAGCTTTCTTT; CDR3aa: CASSYLTRGDNTEAFF
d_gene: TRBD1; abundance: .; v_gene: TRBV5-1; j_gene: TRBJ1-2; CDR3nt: TGCGCCAGCAGCCGGGACAGGGGGCGAGGTGGCTACACCTTC; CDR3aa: CASSRDRGRGGYTF
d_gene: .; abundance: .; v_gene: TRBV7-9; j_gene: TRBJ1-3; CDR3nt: TGTTCCAGCAGCCTCCCTGGAAACACCATATATTTT; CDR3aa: CSSSLPGNTIYF
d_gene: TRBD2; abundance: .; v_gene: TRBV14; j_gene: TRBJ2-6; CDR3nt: TGTGCCAGCAGCCAAGAGCGGGGGGCTGGGGCCAACGTCCTGACTTTC; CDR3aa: CASSQERGAGANVLTF
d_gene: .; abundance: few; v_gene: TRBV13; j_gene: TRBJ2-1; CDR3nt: TGTGCCAGCGTGCTGGCAGGGTCGGATGAGCAGTTCTTC; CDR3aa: CASVLAGSDEQFF
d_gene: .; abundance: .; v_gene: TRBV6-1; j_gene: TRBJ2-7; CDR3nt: TGTGCCAGCAGTGAAGCGCTATCGGGAGGGGGCCAATCCTACGAGCAGTACTTC; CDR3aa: CASSEALSGGGQSYEQYF
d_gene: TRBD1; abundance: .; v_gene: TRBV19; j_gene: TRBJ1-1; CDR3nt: TGTGCCAGTAGTATATTAGGACAGGGCGACACTGAAGCTTTCTTT; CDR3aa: CASSILGQGDTEAFF
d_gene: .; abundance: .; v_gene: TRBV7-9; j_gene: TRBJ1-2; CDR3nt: TGTGCCAGCAGCTTAGTACAGGGCCTACCTCTAGGCTACACCTTC; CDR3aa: CASSLVQGLPLGYTF
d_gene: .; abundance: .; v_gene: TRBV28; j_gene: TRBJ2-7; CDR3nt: TGTGCCAGCAGTTTCTATCGGGATTTCTACGAGCAGTACTTC; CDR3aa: CASSFYRDFYEQYF
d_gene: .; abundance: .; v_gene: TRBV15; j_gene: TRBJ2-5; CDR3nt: TGTGCCACCAGCAGAGCCTCAGGGGCCGGGACCCAGTACTTC; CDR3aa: CATSRASGAGTQYF
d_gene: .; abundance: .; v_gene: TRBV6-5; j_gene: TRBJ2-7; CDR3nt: TGTGCCAGCAGCTACCTCTCGACCGGGGGCTACGAGCAGTACTTC; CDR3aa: CASSYLSTGGYEQYF
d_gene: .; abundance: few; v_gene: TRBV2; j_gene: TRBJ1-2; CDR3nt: TGTGCCAGCTCCGGTAACTTCTATGGCTACACCTTC; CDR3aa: CASSGNFYGYTF
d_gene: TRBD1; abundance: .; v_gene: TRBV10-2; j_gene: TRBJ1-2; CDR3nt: TGCGCCAGCAGTGAGTCGAGGACAGGAAACTATGGCTACACCTTC; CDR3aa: CASSESRTGNYGYTF
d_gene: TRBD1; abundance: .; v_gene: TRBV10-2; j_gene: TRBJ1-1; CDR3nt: TGCGCCAGCACCGATCGACAGGGGTTCGGCACTGAAGCTTTCTTT; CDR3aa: CASTDRQGFGTEAFF
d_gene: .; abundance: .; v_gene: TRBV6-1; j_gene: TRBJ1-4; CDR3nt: TGTGCCAGCAGTATCAGGGGAGCAGCTAATGAAAAACTGTTTTTT; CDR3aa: CASSIRGAANEKLFF
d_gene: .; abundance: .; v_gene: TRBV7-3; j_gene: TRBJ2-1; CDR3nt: TGTGCCAGCAGCAGGGGGTCCTACAATGAGCAGTTCTTC; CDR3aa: CASSRGSYNEQFF
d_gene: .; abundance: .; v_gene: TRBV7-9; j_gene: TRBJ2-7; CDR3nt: TGTTCCAGCAGCTTAGGTGAGGGCCCTTGGTCGTACTTC; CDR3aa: CSSSLGEGPWSYF
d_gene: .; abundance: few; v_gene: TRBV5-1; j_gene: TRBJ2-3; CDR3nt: TGCGCCAGCAGCTTGGACGGTCGGGGGAGAGCCACAGATACGCAGTATTTT; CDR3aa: CASSLDGRGRATDTQYF
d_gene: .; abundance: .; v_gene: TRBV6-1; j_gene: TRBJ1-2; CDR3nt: TGTGCCAGCAGTGAAATAGAAGACCGACTTTGGGGAGTTGATGGCTACACCTTC; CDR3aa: CASSEIEDRLWGVDGYTF
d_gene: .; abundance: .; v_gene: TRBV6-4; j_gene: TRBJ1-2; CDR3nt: TGTGCCAGCAGTCTCGAGGCAGGGTCAGGCTACACCTTC; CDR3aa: CASSLEAGSGYTF
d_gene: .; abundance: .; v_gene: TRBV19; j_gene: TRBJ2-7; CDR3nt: TGTGCCAGTAGTATTGGGGGGGCCTCCTACGAGCAGTACTTC; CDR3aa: CASSIGGASYEQYF
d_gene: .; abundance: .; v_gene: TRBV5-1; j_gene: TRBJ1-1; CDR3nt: TGCGCCAGCAGCTTAGGGGTTTTGGACACTGAAGCTTTCTTT; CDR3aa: CASSLGVLDTEAFF
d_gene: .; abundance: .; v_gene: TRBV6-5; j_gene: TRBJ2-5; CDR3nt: TGTGCCAGCAGTTACGGGGCAGGCGAGGAGACCCAGTACTTC; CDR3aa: CASSYGAGEETQYF
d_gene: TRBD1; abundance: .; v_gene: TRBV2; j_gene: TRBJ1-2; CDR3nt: TGTGCCAGCAGCCCAGACAGGGACTATGGCTACACCTTC; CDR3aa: CASSPDRDYGYTF
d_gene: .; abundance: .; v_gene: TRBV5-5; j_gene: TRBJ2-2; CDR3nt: TGTGCCAGCAGCCCGGCGGCCAGCACCGGGGAGCTGTTTTTT; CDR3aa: CASSPAASTGELFF
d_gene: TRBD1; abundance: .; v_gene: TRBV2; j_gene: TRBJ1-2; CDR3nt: TGTGCCAGCAGTGAAGTTGGACAGGGGGCGTCCGGCTACACCTTC; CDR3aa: CASSEVGQGASGYTF
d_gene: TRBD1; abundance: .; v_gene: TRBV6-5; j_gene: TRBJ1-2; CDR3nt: TGTGCCAGCAGTTATGGACAGGACAACTATGGCTACACCTTC; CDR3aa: CASSYGQDNYGYTF
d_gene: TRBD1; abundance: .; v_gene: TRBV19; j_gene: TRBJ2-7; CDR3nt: TGTGCCAGTGCTCCGGGACAGGGGTTCGAGCAGTACTTC; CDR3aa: CASAPGQGFEQYF
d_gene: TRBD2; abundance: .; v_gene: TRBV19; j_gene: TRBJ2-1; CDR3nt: TGTGCCAGTACCCTAGCGGGGGAAATCAATGAGCAGTTCTTC; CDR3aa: CASTLAGEINEQFF
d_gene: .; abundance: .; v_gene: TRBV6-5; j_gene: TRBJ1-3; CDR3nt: TGTGCCAGCAGTTACACCAGCTCTGGAAACACCATATATTTT; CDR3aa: CASSYTSSGNTIYF
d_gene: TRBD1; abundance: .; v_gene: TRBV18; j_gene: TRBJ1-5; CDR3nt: TGTGCCAGCTCACCGGGGACAGGGGGCGTATTGTCGGGCAATCAGCCCCAGCATTTT; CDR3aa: CASSPGTGGVLSGNQPQHF
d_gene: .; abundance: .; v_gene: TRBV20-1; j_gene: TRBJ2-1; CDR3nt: TGCAGTGTGAGCGGTTACAATGAGCAGTTCTTC; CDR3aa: CSVSGYNEQFF
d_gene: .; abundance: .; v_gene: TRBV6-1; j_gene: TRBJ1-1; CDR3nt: TGTGCCAGCAGTGACAGGGTGAACACTGAAGCTTTCTTT; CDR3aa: CASSDRVNTEAFF
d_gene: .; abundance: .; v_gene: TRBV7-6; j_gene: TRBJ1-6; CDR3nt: TGTGCCAGCAGCTTATTGGGGGACTCAGATTCACCCCTCCACTTT; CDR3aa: CASSLLGDSDSPLHF